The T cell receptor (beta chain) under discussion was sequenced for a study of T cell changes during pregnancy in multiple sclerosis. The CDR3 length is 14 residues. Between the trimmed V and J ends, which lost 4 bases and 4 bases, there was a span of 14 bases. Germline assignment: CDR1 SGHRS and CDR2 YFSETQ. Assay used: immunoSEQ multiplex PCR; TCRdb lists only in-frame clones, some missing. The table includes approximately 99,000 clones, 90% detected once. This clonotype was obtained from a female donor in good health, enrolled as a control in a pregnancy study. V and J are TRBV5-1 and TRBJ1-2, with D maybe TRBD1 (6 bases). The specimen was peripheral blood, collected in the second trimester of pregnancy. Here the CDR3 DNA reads TGCGCCAGCAGCCATGCACAGGGCCGCTATGGCTACACCTTC. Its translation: CASSHAQGRYGYTF.